This T cell receptor (beta chain) was documented in a study of CD8 T cells in Susac syndrome. This CDR3 contains 12 residues. Germline loops: CDR1 PRHDT, CDR2 FYEKMQ (reference sequence). Between the trimmed V and J ends, which lost 4 bases and 6 bases, there was a span of 10 bases. cDNA came from about 0.5 to 1 ug RNA primed by random hexamers. Across 54 Vbeta and 13 Jbeta, immunoSEQ multiplex PCR amplified TCR beta CDR3. Each CDR3 protein gets one entry after TCRdb re-called the immunoSEQ multiplex PCR reads with MiXCR. The sample has 55,000 to 70,000 distinct CDR3 sequences, more than 85% seen once. Sequencing of TCR beta was carried out in blood CD8+ and CD4+ T cells. The controls, all healthy donors, were matched for age and sex. TEMRA cells were FACS-enriched and CD8+ and CD4+ T cells negatively isolated.

The sample consisted of CD8+ T cells from PBMCs. The receptor comes from a human donor in good health. The chain recombines TRBV13 with TRBJ2-7; a possible D gene is TRBD1 (6 bases). DNA for the CDR3: TGTGCCAGCAGCTATAACAGGGTCGAGCAGTACTTC. Translated, it gives CASSYNRVEQYF.